The sequence of this T cell receptor beta chain was determined in a study of cytomegalovirus exposure and HLA in healthy donors. Regarding the study as a whole: A later analysis linked a missense variant in DCLRE1C to the trimming of TCR beta V and J genes. Relative to the approximately 680-donor mean, N-insertions were reportedly fewer in an Asian-associated ancestry cluster in a later analysis. Cytomegalovirus association was listed for about 160 TCR beta chains.

The study ran its PCR with 60 Vbeta and 13 Jbeta primers. Generated by immunoSEQ multiplex PCR, the TCRdb table keeps only in-frame clones and is missing some. The data contain about 190,000 clones, around 81% of them singletons. In regard to this clone: Its matching antigen is unknown.

The source is a man younger than 30 in good health and CMV-seronegative. The sample taken for sequencing was PBMCs.

The CDR3 is CASSVGNPGTGELFF. The CDR3 region has the DNA TGTGCCAGCAGCGTAGGAAACCCGGGGACCGGGGAGCTGTTTTTT. The J gene is TRBJ2-2, the V gene TRBV9; D is perhaps TRBD2 (5 bases). V dropped 0 bases and J dropped 5 bases, with 11 bases sitting between them. Germline V gene lookup returns CDR1 SGDLS and CDR2 YYNGEE. The CDR3 length is 15 residues.